The 7 T cell receptor beta chains reported below all come from one sample, sequenced in a study of T cell responses to AZD1222 COVID-19 vaccine. The repertoire was sequenced with immunoSEQ multiplex PCR; TCRdb's copy has only in-frame clones and lacks some. The data contain around 140,000 clones, approximately 90% of them singletons. Specimen: peripheral blood, collected 28 days after the second AZD1222 dose. These receptors came from an adult who received the AZD1222 COVID-19 vaccine.

The rearrangement links TRBV11-2 to TRBJ1-6, with D possibly TRBD1 on 5 matching bases. CDR3 length equals 13 residues. Germline CDR1 and CDR2: SGHAT and FQNNGV. V lost 5 bases and J lost 13, with 15 bases in between. The CDR3 loop is CASSRGIGSPLHF. CDR3 sequence (DNA): TGTGCCAGCAGCCGGGGGATAGGATCCCCCCTCCACTTT.

This clone was counted between two and nine times. The J gene is TRBJ1-1, the V gene TRBV7-2, with D unclear. From germline, CDR1 is SGHTA and CDR2 FQGNSA. This CDR3 contains 11 residues. The V end was cut by 5 bases, the J end by 3 bases, with 4 bases between. The CDR3 reads CASSPYTEAFF. CDR3 in DNA: TGTGCCAGCAGCCCCTACACTGAAGCTTTCTTT.

This rearrangement joins TRBV5-1 to TRBJ2-7; 7 nucleotides line up with TRBD1. The CDR3 extends over 16 amino acids. J gave up 2 bases and V 3 bases, and 11 bases lay outside the gene matches. Germline CDR1 SGHRS, CDR2 YFSETQ. The CDR3: CASSSNAGTDTYEQYF. In nucleotides, the CDR3 is TGCGCCAGCAGCTCAAACGCCGGGACAGATACCTACGAGCAGTACTTC.

A note on this clone: At one of its ends the junction is not consistent with the germline gene, which may arise from a read error. This rearrangement joins TRBV7-9 to TRBJ2-1; 7 bases are a match to TRBD1. CDR1 is SEHNR and CDR2 is FQNEAQ in the germline V gene (reference sequence). This CDR3 comprises 15 residues. The CDR3 reads CANSLGQSSYNEQFF. The CDR3 nucleotides are TGTGCCAACAGCCTGGGACAGAGCTCCTACAATGAGCAGTTCTTC.

The chain couples TRBV4-1 to TRBJ1-5, with unresolved D. CDR1 is MGHRA, CDR2 YSYEKL, per germline. With 0 bases removed from V and 2 bases from J, the gap between germline ends came to 5 bases. The CDR3 covers 14 residues. The CDR3 nucleotides are TGCGCCAGCAGCCAAGAGGATCGCAATCAGCCCCAGCATTTT. Encoded protein: CASSQEDRNQPQHF.

The chain links TRBV7-9 to TRBJ2-7; tentatively, D is TRBD1 (6 bases). CDR3 length: 15 amino acids. Germline values: CDR1 SEHNR, CDR2 FQNEAQ (reference sequence). Trimming removed 2 bases at V and 3 bases at J, with 14 bases between. CDR3 nucleotides: TGTGCCAGCAGCTTACCTCGGGACAAAGACTACGAGCAGTACTTC. Translation gives CASSLPRDKDYEQYF.

This CDR3 is CASSDSATDTQYF. The CDR3 region has the DNA TGTGCCAGCAGTGACAGCGCCACAGATACGCAGTATTTT. This chain connects TRBV25-1 to TRBJ2-3; D call uncertain. The length of the CDR3 is 13 residues. Between the trimmed V and J ends, which lost 3 bases and 2 bases, there was a span of 6 bases. Germline V gene lookup returns CDR1 MGHDK and CDR2 SYGVNS.